The rows below give T cell receptor beta chains drawn from one sample of a study of cytomegalovirus exposure and HLA in healthy donors. Profiled with immunoSEQ multiplex PCR; TCRdb holds only in-frame clones, not every one. This table has 150,000 to 200,000 clones, around 83% appearing once. The sequenced sample was PBMCs. These receptors were taken from a woman aged 25 to 45 in good health and CMV-seropositive. Both conserved end residues are part of each CDR3. A D gene is named only where the DNA matches it firmly. Not all rows give a size; the values are once, few, many and, for expanded clones, a class.

D	J	V	size	CDR3	DNA
TRBD1	TRBJ1-5	TRBV5-6	NA	CASSWGQGSNQPQHF	TGTGCCAGCAGCTGGGGACAGGGTAGCAATCAGCCCCAGCATTTT
TRBD2	TRBJ2-5	TRBV4-2	NA	CASSQTGRGEGETQYF	TGTGCCAGCAGCCAAACGGGCCGCGGGGAGGGGGAGACCCAGTACTTC
TRBD2	TRBJ2-2	TRBV15	NA	CATSRDSSSGPPRTGELFF	TGTGCCACCAGCAGAGATTCGAGTAGCGGGCCCCCGAGAACCGGGGAGCTGTTTTTT
NA	TRBJ1-5	TRBV6-6	NA	CASSYELQGNQPQHF	TGTGCCAGCAGTTACGAGTTACAGGGCAATCAGCCCCAGCATTTT
NA	TRBJ1-2	TRBV7-2	few	CAGTGPTNYGYTF	TGTGCCGGTACAGGTCCAACTAACTATGGCTACACCTTC
NA	TRBJ1-4	TRBV6-1	NA	CASSEAAANEKLFF	TGTGCCAGCAGTGAAGCGGCAGCTAATGAAAAACTGTTTTTT
TRBD1	TRBJ1-4	TRBV30	once	CAWSPTGREKLFF	TGTGCCTGGAGTCCGACAGGGCGGGAAAAACTGTTTTTT
TRBD1	TRBJ1-2	TRBV28	NA	CASSVFLRGRLYYGYTF	TGTGCCAGCAGTGTATTTCTCAGGGGGCGCCTTTACTATGGCTACACCTTC
NA	TRBJ2-3	TRBV19	NA	CASSISVQRGTDTQYF	TGTGCCAGTAGTATTTCGGTCCAGCGGGGCACAGATACGCAGTATTTT
NA	TRBJ1-1	TRBV27	NA	CASGFTGNTEAFF	TGTGCCAGCGGATTTACAGGGAACACTGAAGCTTTCTTT
NA	TRBJ2-5	TRBV5-1	NA	CASSWSGDQETQYF	TGCGCCAGCAGCTGGAGCGGAGACCAAGAGACCCAGTACTTC
NA	TRBJ2-3	TRBV5-1	NA	CASSPGTSTDTQYF	TGCGCCAGCAGCCCCGGGACAAGCACAGATACGCAGTATTTT
TRBD1	TRBJ1-1	TRBV29-1	NA	CSVDTGTGNVNTEAFF	TGCAGCGTTGATACTGGGACAGGGAACGTGAACACTGAAGCTTTCTTT
NA	TRBJ2-1	TRBV5-1	NA	CASSLDNYNEQFF	TGCGCCAGCAGCCTGGACAATTACAATGAGCAGTTCTTC
TRBD2	TRBJ2-7	TRBV9	NA	CASSAAGTSTYEQYF	TGTGCCAGCAGCGCAGCCGGGACTAGCACCTACGAGCAGTACTTC
TRBD1	TRBJ2-3	TRBV6-5	NA	CASRVGQDTDTQYF	TGTGCCAGCAGAGTGGGACAGGACACAGATACGCAGTATTTT
NA	TRBJ2-3	TRBV2	NA	CASKREEFTDTQYF	TGTGCCAGCAAAAGGGAGGAATTCACAGATACGCAGTATTTT
TRBD1	TRBJ1-2	TRBV7-2	NA	CASSYDGTGRIDGYTF	TGTGCCAGCAGCTACGACGGGACAGGGAGAATTGACGGCTACACCTTC
NA	TRBJ1-1	TRBV7-6	NA	CASSPPAGFAEAFF	TGTGCCAGCAGCCCTCCCGCGGGCTTCGCTGAAGCTTTCTTT
NA	TRBJ2-3	TRBV6-1	NA	CASRSLSSGTDTQYF	TGTGCCAGCAGATCCCTGAGTAGCGGCACAGATACGCAGTATTTT
NA	TRBJ1-1	TRBV7-3	NA	CASSFSRQGTEAFF	TGTGCCAGCAGCTTTTCCCGCCAGGGCACTGAAGCTTTCTTT
TRBD1	TRBJ1-2	TRBV25-1	NA	CASSGRQGIGYTF	TGTGCCAGCAGTGGCAGACAGGGAATTGGCTACACCTTC
NA	TRBJ1-4	TRBV9	NA	CASSVGPAEEKLFF	TGTGCCAGCAGCGTAGGGCCGGCGGAAGAAAAACTGTTTTTT
TRBD2	TRBJ2-3	TRBV28	NA	CASRTSGRTDTQYF	TGTGCCAGCAGGACTAGCGGGAGAACAGATACGCAGTATTTT
NA	TRBJ1-1	TRBV28	NA	CASSLSFGLVNTEAFF	TGTGCCAGCAGTTTATCCTTCGGACTCGTGAACACTGAAGCTTTCTTT
NA	TRBJ1-1	TRBV25-1	NA	CATKGPNTEAFF	TGTGCCACAAAGGGGCCGAACACTGAAGCTTTCTTT
TRBD1	TRBJ1-1	TRBV9	NA	CASSVDPDRQNTEAFF	TGTGCCAGCAGCGTAGACCCGGACAGGCAGAACACTGAAGCTTTCTTT
NA	TRBJ1-2	TRBV6-5	few	CASSYQGRGGQSSYTF	TGTGCCAGCAGTTACCAGGGACGGGGAGGGCAAAGTAGCTACACCTTC
TRBD2	TRBJ2-1	TRBV2	NA	CASSEWTSVYNEQFF	TGTGCCAGCAGTGAGTGGACTAGCGTATACAATGAGCAGTTCTTC
NA	TRBJ2-3	TRBV18	once	CASSPPLSTDTQYF	TGTGCCAGCTCACCACCTCTCAGCACAGATACGCAGTATTTT
NA	TRBJ1-2	TRBV29-1	few	CSVERGGGYTF	TGCAGCGTTGAACGAGGGGGAGGCTACACCTTC
NA	TRBJ2-7	TRBV7-9	NA	CASSLESWGIMRGEQYF	TGTGCCAGCAGCTTAGAAAGTTGGGGCATCATGCGGGGCGAGCAGTACTTC
TRBD1	TRBJ1-4	TRBV19	NA	CASSIGTGDEKLFF	TGTGCCAGTAGTATCGGCACAGGGGACGAAAAACTGTTTTTT
TRBD2	TRBJ2-1	TRBV13	NA	CACGLAGGGEQFF	TGTGCCTGCGGACTAGCGGGAGGAGGTGAGCAGTTCTTC
NA	TRBJ2-2	TRBV4-2	NA	CASSQEGEGGGRGVGELFF	TGTGCCAGCAGCCAAGAGGGGGAGGGCGGAGGCAGGGGAGTCGGGGAGCTGTTTTTT
NA	TRBJ1-1	TRBV6-6	once	CASSYAYRETGEAFF	TGTGCCAGCAGTTACGCCTACAGGGAGACTGGTGAAGCTTTCTTT
NA	TRBJ1-5	TRBV28	NA	CASSLELQGFSQHF	TGTGCCAGCAGTTTAGAACTCCAGGGATTTTCCCAGCATTTT
TRBD2	TRBJ2-7	TRBV11-2	NA	CASSLEAGGVEYF	TGTGCCAGCAGCTTAGAGGCGGGGGGAGTGGAGTACTTC
NA	TRBJ1-1	TRBV27	NA	CASSKSRGGGSTEAFF	TGTGCCAGCAGTAAATCCAGAGGTGGGGGCAGCACTGAAGCTTTCTTT
TRBD1	TRBJ2-5	TRBV5-1	NA	CASSLVYGTGGEETQYF	TGCGCCAGCAGCTTGGTATACGGGACAGGGGGGGAAGAGACCCAGTACTTC
TRBD1	TRBJ2-1	TRBV28	NA	CASSSRDRGNEQFF	TGTGCCAGCAGTTCCCGGGACAGGGGGAATGAGCAGTTCTTC
NA	TRBJ1-1	TRBV6-5	NA	CASSPGTVNTEAFF	TGTGCCAGCAGCCCCGGGACTGTGAACACTGAAGCTTTCTTT
TRBD2	TRBJ2-1	TRBV29-1	NA	CSAVREGDEQFF	TGCAGCGCCGTCCGGGAGGGCGATGAGCAGTTCTTC
NA	TRBJ2-4	TRBV2	NA	CASSEGGRRFEAKNIQYF	TGTGCCAGCAGTGAAGGAGGAAGGAGATTTGAGGCCAAAAACATTCAGTACTTC
NA	TRBJ1-1	TRBV2	NA	CASSEGVDSLDTEAFF	TGTGCCAGCAGTGAGGGTGTGGACAGCCTGGACACTGAAGCTTTCTTT
NA	TRBJ2-7	TRBV1	NA	CTSSQEKRSPYEQYF	TGCACCAGCAGCCAAGAAAAGCGGAGCCCCTACGAGCAGTACTTC
NA	TRBJ1-1	TRBV6-5	NA	CASIRGNTEAFF	TGTGCCAGCATCCGGGGGAACACTGAAGCTTTCTTT
TRBD1	TRBJ1-4	TRBV27	once	CASSPTGGGELFF	TGTGCCAGCAGTCCCACAGGGGGCGGGGAACTGTTTTTT
TRBD2	TRBJ2-2	TRBV27	NA	CASLAGNTGELFF	TGTGCCAGCCTAGCGGGGAACACCGGGGAGCTGTTTTTT
NA	TRBJ1-1	TRBV4-1	NA	CASSRIVKDTLNTEAFF	TGCGCCAGCAGCCGTATAGTGAAGGACACGTTGAACACTGAAGCTTTCTTT
TRBD1	TRBJ1-2	TRBV5-4	NA	CASSAAASGGATGYTF	TGTGCCAGCAGCGCGGCCGCCTCAGGGGGCGCGACGGGCTACACCTTC
TRBD2	TRBJ2-1	TRBV6-5	NA	CASRELAGARNEQFF	TGTGCCAGCAGGGAGCTAGCGGGAGCTCGGAATGAGCAGTTCTTC
NA	TRBJ1-2	TRBV29-1	once	CSVEEGRSYGYTF	TGCAGCGTTGAAGAGGGCCGATCCTATGGCTACACCTTC
TRBD2	TRBJ2-7	TRBV5-1	few	CASSSSGSIPYEQYF	TGCGCCAGCAGCTCTAGCGGGAGCATTCCGTACGAGCAGTACTTC